Included here is one TCR beta chain sequence, with context. This entry belongs to a study of cytomegalovirus exposure and HLA in healthy donors. CDR3 length equals 13 residues. The V gene's germline CDR1 is SGHDT and CDR2 YYEEEE. Between the trimmed V and J ends, which lost 5 bases and 5 bases, there was a span of 10 bases. Libraries were prepared by immunoSEQ multiplex PCR; TCRdb keeps only in-frame clonotypes and omits some of them. The data show some 250,000 clones, about 90% seen once. The source is a woman in her 30s in good health and CMV-seronegative. Sequenced input: PBMCs. This chain links TRBV5-6 with TRBJ2-2; possibly TRBD1 for D (5 bases). The CDR3 nucleotides read TGTGCCAGCAGTGCGGCAGGGACCGGGGAGCTGTTTTTT. Encoded protein: CASSAAGTGELFF.